These 6 T cell receptor beta chains came from one sample sequenced in a study of T cells in localized non-small cell lung cancer. The data were produced by immunoSEQ multiplex PCR, yet TCRdb's version contains in-frame clones alone and is incomplete. Of some 37,000 clones detected, more than 75% appear once; the ten largest clones hold 3.5%. The sequencing here drew on peripheral blood, taken before any cancer treatment. The source is a man between 18 and 49 years old with stage I lung adenocarcinoma.

The rearrangement uses TRBV15 and TRBJ2-5; no firm D call. Trimming stripped 3 bases from V and 8 bases from J, with 10 bases between. The CDR3 loop spans 12 amino acids. The germline CDR1 and CDR2 sequences are LNHNV and YYDKDF (reference sequence). The CDR3 region has the DNA TGTGCCACCAGCAGGGGCCCAGGAACCCAGTACTTC. Amino acid sequence: CATSRGPGTQYF.

The chain recombines TRBV7-8 with TRBJ1-2; no clear D gene. The germline gives CDR1 SGHVS, CDR2 FQNEAQ. The germline V and J ends were trimmed by 3 bases and 3 bases, with 14 bases remaining between them. This CDR3 comprises 15 residues. The CDR3 here is CASSLVPAFDYGYTF. As DNA, the CDR3 is TGTGCCAGCAGCTTGGTCCCTGCTTTCGACTATGGCTACACCTTC.

The chain combines TRBV5-1 with TRBJ2-5; no clear D gene. The CDR3 extends over 14 amino acids. V lost 0 bases and J lost 4, with 10 bases in between. Germline CDR1 and CDR2: SGHRS and YFSETQ. The CDR3 loop is CASSLEGRRETQYF. CDR3 DNA sequence: TGCGCCAGCAGCTTGGAGGGCCGGAGAGAGACCCAGTACTTC.

The V and J genes are TRBV6-5 and TRBJ1-3; D gene ambiguous. V was pared by 0 bases and J by 0 bases, with 9 bases between. CDR3 length: 16 residues. CDR1 and CDR2 from the germline V gene are MNHEY and SVGAGI. The CDR3 reads CASSYSGVSSGNTIYF. The CDR3 nucleotides are TGTGCCAGCAGTTACTCAGGCGTAAGCTCTGGAAACACCATATATTTT.

The chain uses TRBV7-2 and TRBJ2-3, with D possibly being TRBD2 (6 bases). V lost 1 base and J 1 base, leaving 12 bases between the germline ends. The CDR3 sequence is 16 residues long. Germline V lookup: CDR1 SGHTA, CDR2 FQGNSA. Written as DNA, the CDR3 is TGTGCCAGCAGCTTAGGGCTAGCGCGGGGCACAGATACGCAGTATTTT. It yields the protein CASSLGLARGTDTQYF. Supplemented by reference TRBV7-2 and TRBJ2-3, the full variable domain reads GAGVSQSPSNKVTEKGKDVELRCDPISGHTALYWYRQSLGQGLEFLIYFQGNSAPDKSGLPSDRFSAERTGGSVSTLTIQRTQQEDSAVYLCASSLGLARGTDTQYFGPGTRLTVL.

This clone is medium-sized by share. The rearrangement joins TRBV30 to TRBJ1-2; D gene uncertain. With 4 bases removed from V and 7 bases from J, the gap between germline ends came to 16 bases. CDR1 and CDR2 from the germline V gene are GTSNPN and SVGIG (reference sequence). CDR3 length: 13 residues. The CDR3 nucleotides read TGTGCCTGGAATTTAATCCAAGCTCGTGGCTACACCTTC. Protein sequence: CAWNLIQARGYTF.